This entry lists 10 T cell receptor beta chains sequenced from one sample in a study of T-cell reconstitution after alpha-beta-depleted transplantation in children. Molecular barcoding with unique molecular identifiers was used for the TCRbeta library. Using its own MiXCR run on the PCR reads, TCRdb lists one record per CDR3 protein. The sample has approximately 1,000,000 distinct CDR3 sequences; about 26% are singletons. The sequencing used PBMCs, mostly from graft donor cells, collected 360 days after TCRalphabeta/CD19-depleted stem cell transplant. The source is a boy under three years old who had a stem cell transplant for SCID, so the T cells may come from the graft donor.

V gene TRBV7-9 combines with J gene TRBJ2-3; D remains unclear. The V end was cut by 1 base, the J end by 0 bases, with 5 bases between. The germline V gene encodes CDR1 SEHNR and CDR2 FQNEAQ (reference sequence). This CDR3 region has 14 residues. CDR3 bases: TGTGCCAGCAGCTTAGGGAAAAGCACAGATACGCAGTATTTT. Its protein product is CASSLGKSTDTQYF.

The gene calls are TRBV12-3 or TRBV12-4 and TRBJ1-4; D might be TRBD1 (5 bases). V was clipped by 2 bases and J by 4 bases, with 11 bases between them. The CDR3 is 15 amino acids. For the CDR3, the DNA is TGTGCCAGCAGTTTAAGGGACGGCCGTAATGAAAAACTGTTTTTT. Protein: CASSLRDGRNEKLFF.

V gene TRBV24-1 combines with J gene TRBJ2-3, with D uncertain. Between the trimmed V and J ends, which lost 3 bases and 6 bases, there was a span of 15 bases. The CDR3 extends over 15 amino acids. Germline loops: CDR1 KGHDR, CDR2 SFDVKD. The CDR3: CATSDAGSTWDTQYF. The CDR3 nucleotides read TGTGCCACCAGTGATGCCGGCTCCACCTGGGATACGCAGTATTTT.

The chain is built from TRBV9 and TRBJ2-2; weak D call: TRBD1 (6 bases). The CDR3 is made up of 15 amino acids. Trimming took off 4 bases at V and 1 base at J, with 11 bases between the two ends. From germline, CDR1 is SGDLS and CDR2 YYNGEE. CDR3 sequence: CASSYKGQNTGELFF. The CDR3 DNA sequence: TGTGCCAGCAGCTATAAGGGACAGAACACCGGGGAGCTGTTTTTT.

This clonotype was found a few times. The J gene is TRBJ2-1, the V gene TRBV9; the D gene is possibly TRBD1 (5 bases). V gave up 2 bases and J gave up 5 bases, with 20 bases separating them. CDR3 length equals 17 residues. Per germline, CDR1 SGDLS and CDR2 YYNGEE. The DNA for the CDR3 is TGTGCCAGCAGCGTGGGGCCCGGGTCCCGGGCGGACAATGAGCAGTTCTTC. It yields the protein CASSVGPGSRADNEQFF.

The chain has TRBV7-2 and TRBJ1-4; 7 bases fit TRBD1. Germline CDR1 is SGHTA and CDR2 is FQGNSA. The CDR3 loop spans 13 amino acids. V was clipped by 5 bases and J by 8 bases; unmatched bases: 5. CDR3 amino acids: CASSTWTGEKLFF. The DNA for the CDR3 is TGTGCCAGCAGCACCTGGACAGGAGAAAAACTGTTTTTT. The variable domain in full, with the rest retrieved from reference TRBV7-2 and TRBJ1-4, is GAGVSQSPSNKVTEKGKDVELRCDPISGHTALYWYRQSLGQGLEFLIYFQGNSAPDKSGLPSDRFSAERTGGSVSTLTIQRTQQEDSAVYLCASSTWTGEKLFFGSGTQLSVL.

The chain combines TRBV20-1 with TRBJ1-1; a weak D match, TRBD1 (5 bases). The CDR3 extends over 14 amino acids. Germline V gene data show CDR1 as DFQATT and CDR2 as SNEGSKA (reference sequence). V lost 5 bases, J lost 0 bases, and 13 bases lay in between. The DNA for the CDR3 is TGCAGTGCTCAACAGGACGGGGTGAACACTGAAGCTTTCTTT. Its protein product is CSAQQDGVNTEAFF.

The CDR3 sequence is CASSKRGGPSTDTQYF. For the CDR3, the DNA is TGTGCCAGCAGTAAAAGGGGGGGCCCAAGCACAGATACGCAGTATTTT. The V call is TRBV7-2, the J call TRBJ2-3; tentatively, D is TRBD2 (7 bases). Trimming stripped 6 bases from V and 0 bases from J, with 16 bases between. CDR1 SGHTA and CDR2 FQGNSA come from the germline V gene. CDR3 length: 16 residues.

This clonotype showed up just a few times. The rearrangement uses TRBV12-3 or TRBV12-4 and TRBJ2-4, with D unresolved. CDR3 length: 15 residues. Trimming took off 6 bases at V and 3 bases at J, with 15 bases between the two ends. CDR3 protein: CASSPQVNYKNIQYF. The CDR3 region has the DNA TGTGCCAGCAGCCCCCAGGTTAACTACAAAAACATTCAGTACTTC.

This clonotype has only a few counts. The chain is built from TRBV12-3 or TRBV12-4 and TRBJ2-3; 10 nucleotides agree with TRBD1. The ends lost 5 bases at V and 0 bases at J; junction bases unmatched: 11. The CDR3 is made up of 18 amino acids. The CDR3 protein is CASSGDRGGVISTDTQYF. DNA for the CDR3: TGTGCCAGCAGTGGGGACAGGGGAGGCGTCATCAGCACAGATACGCAGTATTTT.